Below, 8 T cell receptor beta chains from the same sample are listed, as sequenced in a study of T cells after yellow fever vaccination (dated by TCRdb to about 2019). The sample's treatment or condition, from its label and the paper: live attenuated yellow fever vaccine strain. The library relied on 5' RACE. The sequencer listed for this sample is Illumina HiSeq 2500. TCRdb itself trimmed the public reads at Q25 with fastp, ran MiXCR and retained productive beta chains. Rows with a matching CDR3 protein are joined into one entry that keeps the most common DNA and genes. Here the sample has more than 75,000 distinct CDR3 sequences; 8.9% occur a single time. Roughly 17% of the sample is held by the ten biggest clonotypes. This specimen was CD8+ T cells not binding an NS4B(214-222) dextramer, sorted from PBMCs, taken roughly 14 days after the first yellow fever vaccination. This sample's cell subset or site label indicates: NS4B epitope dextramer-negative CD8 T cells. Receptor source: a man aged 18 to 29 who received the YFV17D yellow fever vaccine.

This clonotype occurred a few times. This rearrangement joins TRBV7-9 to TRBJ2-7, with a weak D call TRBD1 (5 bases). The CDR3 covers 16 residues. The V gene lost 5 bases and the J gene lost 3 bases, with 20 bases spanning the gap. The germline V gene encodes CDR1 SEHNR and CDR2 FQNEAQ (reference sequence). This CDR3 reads CASSPSSGSRDYEQYF. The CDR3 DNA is TGTGCCAGCAGCCCCTCCTCCGGGTCCAGGGACTACGAGCAGTACTTC.

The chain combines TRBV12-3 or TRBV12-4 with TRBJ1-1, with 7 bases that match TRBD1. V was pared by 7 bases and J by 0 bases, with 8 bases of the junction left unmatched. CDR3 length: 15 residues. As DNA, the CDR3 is TGTGCCAGCAACCGACAGGGTCCAATGAACACTGAAGCTTTCTTT. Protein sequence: CASNRQGPMNTEAFF.

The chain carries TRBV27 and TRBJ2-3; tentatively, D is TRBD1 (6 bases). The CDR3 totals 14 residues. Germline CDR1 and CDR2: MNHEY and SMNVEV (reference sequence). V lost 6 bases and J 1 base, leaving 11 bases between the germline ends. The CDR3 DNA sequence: TGTGCCAGCAGCCTCAACAGGGGCACAGATACGCAGTATTTT. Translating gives CASSLNRGTDTQYF.

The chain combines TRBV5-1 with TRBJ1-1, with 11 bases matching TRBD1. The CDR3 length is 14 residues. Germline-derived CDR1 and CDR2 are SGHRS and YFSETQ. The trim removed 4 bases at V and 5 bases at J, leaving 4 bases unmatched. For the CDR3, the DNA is TGCGCCAGCAGCACGGGGACAGGGGGGACTGAAGCTTTCTTT. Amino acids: CASSTGTGGTEAFF.

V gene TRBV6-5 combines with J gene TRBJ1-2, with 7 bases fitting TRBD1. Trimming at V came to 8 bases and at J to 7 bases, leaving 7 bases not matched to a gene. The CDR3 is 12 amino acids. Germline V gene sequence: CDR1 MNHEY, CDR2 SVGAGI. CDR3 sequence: CASSRQGFGYTF. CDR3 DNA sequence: TGTGCCAGCTCCCGACAGGGCTTTGGCTACACCTTC.

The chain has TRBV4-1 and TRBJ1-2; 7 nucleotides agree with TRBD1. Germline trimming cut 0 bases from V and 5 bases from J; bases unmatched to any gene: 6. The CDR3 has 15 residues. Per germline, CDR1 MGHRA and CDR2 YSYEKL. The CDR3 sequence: CASSQDRGQGYGYTF. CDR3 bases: TGCGCCAGCAGCCAAGATAGGGGGCAGGGGTATGGCTACACCTTC.

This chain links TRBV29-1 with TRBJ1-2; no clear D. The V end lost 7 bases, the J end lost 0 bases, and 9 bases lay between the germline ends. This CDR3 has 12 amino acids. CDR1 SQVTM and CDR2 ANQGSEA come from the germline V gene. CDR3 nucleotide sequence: TGCAGCGGCGTAAGCACTAACTATGGCTACACCTTC. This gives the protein CSGVSTNYGYTF. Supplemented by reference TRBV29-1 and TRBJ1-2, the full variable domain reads SAVISQKPSRDICQRGTSLTIQCQVDSQVTMMFWYRQQPGQSLTLIATANQGSEATYESGFVIDKFPISRPNLTFSTLTVSNMSPEDSSIYLCSGVSTNYGYTFGSGTRLTVV.

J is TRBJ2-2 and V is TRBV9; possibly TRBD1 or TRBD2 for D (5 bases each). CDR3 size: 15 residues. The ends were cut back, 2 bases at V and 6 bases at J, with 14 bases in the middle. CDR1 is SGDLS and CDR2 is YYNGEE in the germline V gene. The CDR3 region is CASSVGLQGAGELFF. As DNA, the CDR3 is TGTGCCAGCAGCGTTGGGCTCCAGGGAGCCGGGGAGCTGTTTTTT.